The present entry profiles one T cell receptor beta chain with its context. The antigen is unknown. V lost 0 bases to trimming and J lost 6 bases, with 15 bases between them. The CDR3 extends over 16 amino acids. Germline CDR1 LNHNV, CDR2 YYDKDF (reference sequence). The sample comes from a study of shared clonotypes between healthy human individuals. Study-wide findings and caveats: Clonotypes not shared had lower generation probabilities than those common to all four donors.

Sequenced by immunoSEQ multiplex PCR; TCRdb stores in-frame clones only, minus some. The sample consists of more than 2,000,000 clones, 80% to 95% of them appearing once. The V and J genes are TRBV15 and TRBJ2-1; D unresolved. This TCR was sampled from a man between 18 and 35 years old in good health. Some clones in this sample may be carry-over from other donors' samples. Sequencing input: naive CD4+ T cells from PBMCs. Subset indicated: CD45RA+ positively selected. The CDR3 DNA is TGTGCCACCAGCAGAGATTATACGGAGTTGGTCAATGAGCAGTTCTTC. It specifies CATSRDYTELVNEQFF.